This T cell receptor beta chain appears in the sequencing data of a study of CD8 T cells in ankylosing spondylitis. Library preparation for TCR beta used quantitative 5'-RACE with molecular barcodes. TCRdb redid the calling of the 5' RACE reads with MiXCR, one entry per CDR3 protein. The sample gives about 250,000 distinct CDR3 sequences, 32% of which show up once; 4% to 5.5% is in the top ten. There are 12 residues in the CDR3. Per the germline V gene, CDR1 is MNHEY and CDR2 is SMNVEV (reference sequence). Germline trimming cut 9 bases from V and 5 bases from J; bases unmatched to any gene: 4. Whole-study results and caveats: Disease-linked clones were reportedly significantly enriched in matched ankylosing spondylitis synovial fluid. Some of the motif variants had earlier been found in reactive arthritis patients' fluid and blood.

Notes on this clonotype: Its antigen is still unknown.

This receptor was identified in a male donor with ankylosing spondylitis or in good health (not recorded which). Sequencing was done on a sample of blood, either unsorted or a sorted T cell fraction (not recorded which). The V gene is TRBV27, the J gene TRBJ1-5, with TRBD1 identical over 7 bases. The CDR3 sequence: CASWDRHQPQHF. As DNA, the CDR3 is TGTGCCAGTTGGGACAGACATCAGCCCCAGCATTTT.